This passage covers 32 T cell receptor beta chains from one sample sequenced in a study of cytomegalovirus exposure and HLA in healthy donors. PCR amplification relied on 60 Vbeta primers (plus 13 Jbeta primers). The data were produced by immunoSEQ multiplex PCR, yet TCRdb's version contains in-frame clones alone and is incomplete. The sample's table shows approximately 82,000 clones. The sequenced sample was PBMCs. These receptors were taken from a woman aged 60 to 75 in good health and CMV-seronegative.

The chain employs TRBV7-2 and TRBJ2-5; D may be TRBD2 (5 bases). Germline V CDR1 and CDR2: SGHTA, FQGNSA. This CDR3 has 11 residues. V was cut by 5 bases and J by 10 bases, with 11 bases left in between. Here the CDR3 reads CASSAQRDQYF. CDR3 coding DNA: TGTGCCAGCAGCGCGCAGAGGGACCAGTACTTC.

This chain uses TRBV11-2 with TRBJ2-7; 12 bases are a match to TRBD2. The CDR3 is 19 residues long. V gave up 1 base and J gave up 5 bases; unmatched junction bases: 15. Germline V gene sequence: CDR1 SGHAT, CDR2 FQNNGV. The CDR3 region is CASSLAGRRLAGEVDEQYF. The CDR3 DNA reads TGTGCCAGCAGCTTAGCTGGGCGGAGACTAGCGGGAGAAGTCGACGAGCAGTACTTC.

The DNA of the CDR3 is TGCGCCAGCAGCACCATCGATCTAGTGTCCTACAATGAGCAGTTCTTC. The encoded protein is CASSTIDLVSYNEQFF. V usage is TRBV4-1 and J usage is TRBJ2-1; D not certain. In germline, CDR1 is MGHRA, CDR2 YSYEKL. The CDR3 is 16 amino acids. The germline V and J ends were trimmed by 5 bases and 1 base, with 15 bases remaining between them.

The chain couples TRBV5-1 to TRBJ2-5, with D tentatively TRBD2 (6 bases). V lost 1 base, J lost 4 bases, and 11 bases lay in between. The germline CDR1 and CDR2 sequences are SGHRS and YFSETQ. This CDR3 has 14 amino acids. This chain's CDR3 is CASSLNEGGETQYF. In DNA form, the CDR3 reads TGCGCCAGCAGCTTGAACGAGGGAGGAGAGACCCAGTACTTC.

The genes are TRBV28 and TRBJ1-2; tentatively, D is TRBD1 (5 bases). The V gene lost 2 bases and the J gene lost 4 bases, with 11 bases spanning the gap. CDR1 and CDR2 (germline): MDHEN, SYDVKM. CDR3 length: 14 residues. The CDR3 nucleotides read TGTGCCAGCAGTTTAGGTTCGGGGGTCTATGGCTACACCTTC. It translates to CASSLGSGVYGYTF.

The gene calls are TRBV7-9 and TRBJ2-1; no definite D call. Trimming cost V 4 bases and J 0 bases, with 10 bases left between them. This CDR3 has 15 amino acids. CDR1 and CDR2 (germline): SEHNR, FQNEAQ (reference sequence). The CDR3: CASSSARSSYNEQFF. DNA of the CDR3: TGTGCCAGCAGCTCAGCTAGAAGCTCCTACAATGAGCAGTTCTTC.

The chain is built from TRBV11-2 and TRBJ2-1, with TRBD1 matching 7 bases. Germline-derived CDR1 and CDR2 are SGHAT and FQNNGV. The CDR3 runs to 15 residues. The V segment lost 5 bases and the J segment 9 bases; nucleotides outside the gene matches: 13. This chain's CDR3 is CASSAPGQRILEQFF. The CDR3 coding sequence is TGTGCCAGCAGCGCGCCGGGACAGAGAATTCTTGAGCAGTTCTTC.

The CDR3 is CSVGQWEVQYF. The CDR3 nucleotides read TGCAGCGTTGGACAGTGGGAGGTGCAGTACTTC. The V call is TRBV29-1, the J call TRBJ2-7, with a possible D match to TRBD2 (6 bases). The CDR3 is 11 residues long. Between the trimmed V and J ends, which lost 4 bases and 9 bases, there was a span of 13 bases. CDR1 and CDR2 (germline): SQVTM, ANQGSEA.

This chain links TRBV5-6 with TRBJ1-1; TRBD1 aligns across 9 bases. The CDR3 sequence is 14 residues long. From germline, CDR1 is SGHDT and CDR2 YYEEEE. V was pared by 4 bases and J by 8 bases, with 9 bases of the junction left unmatched. The CDR3 DNA reads as TGTGCCAGCAGCGATCGAACAGGGGGCAGGGAAGCTTTCTTT. Translating gives CASSDRTGGREAFF.

In nucleotides, the CDR3 is TGTGCCAGCAGTTTACGACAGGGTGGGGAGCAGTACTTC. Protein: CASSLRQGGEQYF. The chain is built from TRBV28 and TRBJ2-7; TRBD1 matches at 7 bases. V was pared by 2 bases and J by 7 bases, with 5 bases of the junction left unmatched. This CDR3 region has 13 residues. Germline V gene sequence: CDR1 MDHEN, CDR2 SYDVKM.

The genes are TRBV5-4 and TRBJ2-6, with a weak D call TRBD1 (6 bases). Germline assignment: CDR1 SGHNT and CDR2 YYREEE (reference sequence). Trimming removed 4 bases from V and 2 bases from J, with 16 bases in between. This CDR3 is 17 amino acids long. CDR3 protein: CASSALTGLTGANVLTF. Here the CDR3 DNA reads TGTGCCAGCAGCGCTCTGACAGGTTTGACTGGGGCCAACGTCCTGACTTTC.

The chain uses TRBV5-1 and TRBJ1-1; D not resolved. V dropped 2 bases and J dropped 1 base, with 9 bases sitting between them. The CDR3 is 14 residues long. Germline CDR1 reads SGHRS; CDR2 reads YFSETQ. The CDR3 nucleotides read TGCGCCAGCAGCTTCGCACAAAGGAACACTGAAGCTTTCTTT. This sequence encodes CASSFAQRNTEAFF.

The V call is TRBV30, the J call TRBJ2-2; 8 bases line up with TRBD1. There are 15 residues in the CDR3. CDR1 and CDR2 from the germline V gene are GTSNPN and SVGIG (reference sequence). V was clipped by 3 bases and J by 4 bases; unmatched bases: 7. The CDR3 DNA is TGTGCCTGGAGCGCGGGACAGGAGTCCACCGGGGAGCTGTTTTTT. This sequence encodes CAWSAGQESTGELFF.

This chain uses TRBV19 with TRBJ2-3; perhaps TRBD1 as D (6 bases). The CDR3 sequence is 15 residues long. Trimming cost V 6 bases and J 0 bases, with 13 bases left between them. Germline assignment: CDR1 LNHDA and CDR2 SQIVND (reference sequence). The CDR3 is CASSIGGQSTDTQYF. In DNA form, the CDR3 reads TGTGCCAGTAGCATCGGTGGACAGAGCACAGATACGCAGTATTTT.

The chain combines TRBV10-3 with TRBJ2-3; 9 bases agree with TRBD1. V gave up 6 bases and J gave up 4 bases; unmatched junction bases: 8. This CDR3 has 15 amino acids. Germline values: CDR1 ENHRY, CDR2 SYGVKD. DNA for the CDR3: TGTGCCATCAGCCCGGGACAGGGTGGGTCAGATACGCAGTATTTT. Its protein is CAISPGQGGSDTQYF.

V and J are TRBV18 and TRBJ2-7; 10 positions agree with TRBD1. Unmatched junction bases numbered 14, after V lost 6 bases and J lost 6 bases. This CDR3 contains 16 residues. Germline V gives CDR1 KGHSH, CDR2 LQKENI. DNA for the CDR3: TGTGCCAGCTCGCAATTTAGCGACAGGGGGCACAGCGAGCAGTACTTC. The encoded protein is CASSQFSDRGHSEQYF.

DNA of the CDR3: TGTGCCAGCACCGAACCGTCCGGGTTCGGGCCCCAGCATTTT. It codes for CASTEPSGFGPQHF. The chain employs TRBV6-1 and TRBJ1-5; D is ambiguous. Germline CDR1 and CDR2: MNHNS and SASEGT. CDR3 length equals 14 residues. V was clipped by 7 bases and J by 9 bases, with 19 bases between them.

The rearrangement uses TRBV6-4 and TRBJ2-7, with 9 bases lining up with TRBD2. The CDR3 is 15 amino acids. CDR1 is MRHNA and CDR2 is SNTAGT in the germline V gene. Trimming took 6 bases from V and 0 from J; bases not matched to a gene: 6. CDR3 residues: CASSLTSGSSYEQYF. CDR3 nucleotide sequence: TGTGCCAGCAGCCTGACTAGCGGCTCCTCCTACGAGCAGTACTTC.

The J gene is TRBJ2-5, the V gene TRBV11-2; D is uncertain. Deletions cut 5 bases from V and 5 bases from J, with 9 bases between. This CDR3 is built from 12 residues. Germline CDR1 SGHAT, CDR2 FQNNGV. The CDR3 sequence is CASSRTSETQYF. CDR3 in DNA: TGTGCCAGCAGCCGAACGAGCGAGACCCAGTACTTC.

The CDR3 DNA sequence: TGTGCCAGCAGTTCTAAGGGGGCTAGCAATCAGCCCCAGCATTTT. This codes for CASSSKGASNQPQHF. The V call is TRBV6-5, the J call TRBJ1-5; TRBD1 matches at 7 bases. V gave up 4 bases and J gave up 0 bases; unmatched junction bases: 3. Germline V gene lookup returns CDR1 MNHEY and CDR2 SVGAGI. The CDR3 runs 15 residues.

The CDR3 is CASSLPIRVDRYGEQFF. For the CDR3, the DNA is TGTGCCAGCAGCTTACCAATTCGGGTGGATCGATATGGGGAGCAGTTCTTC. This rearrangement joins TRBV7-9 to TRBJ2-1; D is undetermined. CDR1 is SEHNR, CDR2 FQNEAQ, per germline (reference sequence). The CDR3 runs to 17 residues. V lost 2 bases to trimming and J lost 10 bases, with 24 bases between them. Full variable domain (rest looked up from reference TRBV7-9 and TRBJ2-1): DTGVSQNPRHKITKRGQNVTFRCDPISEHNRLYWYRQTLGQGPEFLTYFQNEAQLEKSRLLSDRFSAERPKGSFSTLEIQRTEQGDSAMYLCASSLPIRVDRYGEQFFGPGTRLTVL.

The chain combines TRBV10-3 with TRBJ1-2, with 10 bases identical to TRBD1. This CDR3 comprises 15 residues. Germline V CDR1 and CDR2: ENHRY, SYGVKD. The V segment lost 3 bases and the J segment 3 bases; nucleotides outside the gene matches: 4. The CDR3 sequence: CAISDPGQGDYGYTF. CDR3 DNA: TGTGCCATCAGTGACCCCGGACAGGGGGACTATGGCTACACCTTC.

The chain combines TRBV2 with TRBJ2-5; the match to TRBD2 covers 8 bases. The germline CDR1 and CDR2 sequences are SNHLY and FYNNEI. The CDR3 runs to 14 residues. The ends lost 9 bases at V and 4 bases at J; junction bases unmatched: 10. In nucleotides, the CDR3 is TGTGCCAGGTCCGATAGCGGGGTGAGAGAGACCCAGTACTTC. It encodes CARSDSGVRETQYF.

The chain has TRBV28 and TRBJ1-5, with TRBD1 matching over 7 bases. Trimming removed 8 bases from V and 4 bases from J; junction bases left unmatched: 11. The length of the CDR3 is 15 residues. The germline V gene encodes CDR1 MDHEN and CDR2 SYDVKM. CDR3 sequence (DNA): TGTGCCAGCTGTAGGGGGCAGCTGGGGAATCAGCCCCAGCATTTT. It encodes CASCRGQLGNQPQHF.

CDR3 in amino acids: CASRALSSTDTQYF. CDR3 in DNA: TGTGCCAGCAGAGCACTATCTTCCACAGATACGCAGTATTTT. This rearrangement joins TRBV6-1 to TRBJ2-3; D remains unclear. V was clipped by 6 bases and J by 2 bases, with 12 bases between them. CDR3 length: 14 residues. Germline CDR1 reads MNHNS; CDR2 reads SASEGT.

The chain joins TRBV18 to TRBJ2-7; D possibly corresponds to TRBD2 (7 bases). The CDR3 has 13 residues. Germline V gene sequence: CDR1 KGHSH, CDR2 LQKENI. V lost 2 bases to trimming and J lost 6 bases, with 11 bases between them. The CDR3: CASSPYGGREQYF. The DNA for the CDR3 is TGTGCCAGCTCACCATACGGGGGGCGCGAGCAGTACTTC.

The chain joins TRBV28 to TRBJ1-6; D is uncertain. Germline assignment: CDR1 MDHEN and CDR2 SYDVKM. This CDR3 region has 11 residues. V shed 7 bases and J shed 9 bases, with 7 bases lying between them. The CDR3: CASTGSSPLHF. The DNA for the CDR3 is TGTGCCAGCACTGGGAGTTCACCCCTCCACTTT. The full variable domain, its missing parts supplied by reference TRBV28 and TRBJ1-6, is DVKVTQSSRYLVKRTGEKVFLECVQDMDHENMFWYRQDPGLGLRLIYFSYDVKMKEKGDIPEGYSVSREKKERFSLILESASTNQTSMYLCASTGSSPLHFGNGTRLTVT.

V gene TRBV18 combines with J gene TRBJ2-1, with 7 bases that match TRBD1. The CDR3 extends over 17 amino acids. Losses at the gene ends were 0 bases for V and 2 bases for J; bases not matched to a gene: 7. CDR1 and CDR2 from the germline V gene are KGHSH and LQKENI. CDR3 protein: CASSPPPGQPTYNEQFF. The CDR3 DNA follows: TGTGCCAGCTCACCACCCCCGGGACAGCCTACCTACAATGAGCAGTTCTTC.

The V gene is TRBV7-2, the J gene TRBJ2-1; 11 nucleotides agree with TRBD2. The junction had 4 bases not matched to a gene; V was cut back by 2 bases and J by 7 bases. CDR1 is SGHTA and CDR2 is FQGNSA in the germline V gene. The CDR3 extends over 15 amino acids. CDR3 in DNA: TGTGCCAGCAGCTTAACTAGCGGGAGTTTTAATGAGCAGTTCTTC. Translating gives CASSLTSGSFNEQFF.

The V call is TRBV5-1, the J call TRBJ1-4, with 8 bases identical to TRBD1. CDR1 is SGHRS, CDR2 YFSETQ, per germline. The CDR3 contains 14 residues. The ends lost 3 bases at V and 5 bases at J; junction bases unmatched: 3. CDR3 region: CASSWTGSNEKLFF. The CDR3 region has the DNA TGCGCCAGCAGCTGGACAGGGTCGAATGAAAAACTGTTTTTT.

The V gene is TRBV5-1, the J gene TRBJ1-1; D unclear. Trimming pared 5 bases from V and 4 bases from J, leaving 12 bases between. This CDR3 region has 13 residues. Germline assignment: CDR1 SGHRS and CDR2 YFSETQ. The CDR3 reads CASRPLEATEAFF. Here the CDR3 DNA reads TGCGCCAGCAGACCGTTGGAGGCCACTGAAGCTTTCTTT.

The gene calls are TRBV6-4 and TRBJ2-1, with TRBD1 identical over 9 bases. CDR1 is MRHNA and CDR2 is SNTAGT in the germline V gene. The V gene end was trimmed by 0 bases and the J gene end by 3 bases; junction bases not matched to a gene: 0. The CDR3 contains 15 residues. CDR3 sequence reads: CASSDSTGGYNEQFF. The CDR3 DNA sequence: TGTGCCAGCAGTGACTCGACAGGGGGCTACAATGAGCAGTTCTTC.